One and the same sample provided the 10 T cell receptor beta chains below, sequenced in a study of shared clonotypes between healthy human individuals. Assay: immunoSEQ multiplex PCR; the TCRdb copy retains only in-frame clones and omits some. The sample holds some 2,500,000 clones, 80% to 95% seen once. Specimen: naive CD4+ T cells from PBMCs. Subset denoted: CD45RA+ positively selected. The receptors shown here come from a man younger than 35 in good health. Some clones in this sample may be carry-over from other donors' samples.

This sequence joins TRBV27 and TRBJ1-2, with 8 positions matching TRBD1. The junction had 8 bases not matched to a gene; V was cut back by 6 bases and J by 8 bases. Germline loops: CDR1 MNHEY, CDR2 SMNVEV (reference sequence). The CDR3 sequence is 13 residues long. The CDR3 nucleotides read TGTGCCAGCAGACCTACAGGGGGGATGGGCTACACCTTC. As protein: CASRPTGGMGYTF.

The chain employs TRBV14 and TRBJ2-1, with D perhaps TRBD2 (5 bases). V was clipped by 8 bases and J by 2 bases, with 25 bases between them. CDR3 length: 18 residues. CDR1 and CDR2 from the germline V gene are SGHDN and FVKESK. CDR3 in amino acids: CASPRRVRAPHPYNEQFF. CDR3 DNA: TGTGCCAGCCCCCGTAGGGTGAGGGCCCCGCATCCCTACAATGAGCAGTTCTTC.

To note about this clone: Additional DNA sequences in this sample encode the identical CDR3. This rearrangement joins TRBV6-5 to TRBJ2-3; D is possibly TRBD1 (5 bases). CDR3 length: 14 residues. In germline, CDR1 is MNHEY, CDR2 SVGAGI. V was cut by 3 bases and J by 1 base, with 8 bases left in between. The CDR3 DNA reads TGTGCCAGCAGTTATTCACAGGGCACAGATACGCAGTATTTT. It codes for CASSYSQGTDTQYF.

The CDR3 DNA reads TGTGCCATCAGCGAGGGGCCTGGCTCCTACAATGAGCAGTTCTTC. Residues: CAISEGPGSYNEQFF. The chain combines TRBV10-3 with TRBJ2-1, with D perhaps matching TRBD1 or TRBD2 (5 bases each). This CDR3 comprises 15 residues. Germline CDR1 is ENHRY and CDR2 is SYGVKD. V was trimmed by 6 bases and J by 0 bases, leaving 12 bases between them.

This clone has a handful of counts. The V and J genes are TRBV30 and TRBJ1-1; 9 positions agree with TRBD1. Germline V gene sequence: CDR1 GTSNPN, CDR2 SVGIG (reference sequence). The J segment lost 2 bases and the V segment lost 5 bases, leaving 3 bases of the junction unmatched. The CDR3 totals 13 residues. CDR3 sequence: CAWAQGANTEAFF. CDR3 coding DNA: TGTGCCTGGGCACAGGGGGCCAACACTGAAGCTTTCTTT.

The chain has TRBV6-5 and TRBJ2-2; D might be TRBD1 (5 bases). The germline V gene has CDR1 MNHEY and CDR2 SVGAGI. This CDR3 spans 16 amino acids. V dropped 2 bases and J dropped 3 bases, with 13 bases sitting between them. CDR3 residues: CASSYGAGKDTGELFF. In nucleotides, the CDR3 is TGTGCCAGCAGTTACGGAGCAGGGAAGGACACCGGGGAGCTGTTTTTT.

Notes on this clone: Other DNA sequences in this specimen translate into the identical CDR3. The chain is built from TRBV2 and TRBJ1-5; D call uncertain. Trimming removed 4 bases at V and 0 bases at J, with 4 bases between. CDR3 length: 13 residues. From germline, CDR1 is SNHLY and CDR2 FYNNEI. The CDR3 loop is CASSVRSNQPQHF. The CDR3 nucleotides are TGTGCCAGCAGTGTTCGTAGCAATCAGCCCCAGCATTTT.

This clone was recorded only once. This rearrangement joins TRBV28 to TRBJ1-1, with D perhaps TRBD1 (5 bases). This CDR3 is built from 14 residues. V was trimmed by 5 bases and J by 7 bases, leaving 17 bases between them. CDR1 is MDHEN and CDR2 is SYDVKM in the germline V gene. This CDR3 is CASSQPGAHSEAFF. The CDR3 DNA follows: TGTGCCAGCAGTCAACCCGGGGCCCACAGTGAAGCTTTCTTT.

The J gene is TRBJ2-7, the V gene TRBV2, with 10 bases matching TRBD2. Germline CDR1 reads SNHLY; CDR2 reads FYNNEI. The V gene end was trimmed by 4 bases and the J gene end by 2 bases; junction bases not matched to a gene: 11. The CDR3 runs 17 residues. The CDR3 spells CASSVEREGPRTYEQYF. The DNA for the CDR3 is TGTGCCAGCAGTGTCGAGCGGGAGGGCCCCAGGACCTACGAGCAGTACTTC.

The chain uses TRBV9 and TRBJ2-3, with 9 bases fitting TRBD1. Trimming removed 3 bases from V and 3 bases from J; junction bases left unmatched: 5. CDR1 is SGDLS, CDR2 YYNGEE, per germline. The CDR3 consists of 15 residues. CDR3 sequence (DNA): TGTGCCAGCAGCGACGGGACAGGGAGGACAGATACGCAGTATTTT. It codes for CASSDGTGRTDTQYF. Looking up the rest from reference TRBV9 and TRBJ2-3 gives the full variable domain: DSGVTQTPKHLITATGQRVTLRCSPRSGDLSVYWYQQSLDQGLQFLIQYYNGEERAKGNILERFSAQQFPDLHSELNLSSLELGDSALYFCASSDGTGRTDTQYFGPGTRLTVL.